This paragraph covers one T cell receptor (beta chain) sequence. This sample was included in a study of blood T cell repertoires in COVID-19. Study-wide context: Collection of acute and convalescent COVID-19 samples took place in the United States, Italy and Spain. T cells, B-cell-depleted T cells, or PBMCs provided the cDNA or gDNA that served as material.

The CDR3 contains 14 residues. CDR1 and CDR2 (germline): SGHRS, YFSETQ. Trimming cost V 3 bases and J 6 bases; bases outside gene matches: 3. In the original processing: Estimates of nucleated cell counts were drawn from the amplification of reference gene primers. The data were produced by immunoSEQ multiplex PCR, yet TCRdb's version contains in-frame clones alone and is incomplete. The D gene and trimming were derived from the DNA, and the V and J assignments and clone size from that table. This repertoire shows 150,000 to 200,000 clones, 75% to 80% found once; its top ten account for roughly 28%. The clonotype comes from a woman between 65 and 79 years old with acute or convalescent COVID-19. Sequencing was performed on peripheral blood. The V and J genes are TRBV5-1 and TRBJ1-4; TRBD1 aligns across 9 bases. The CDR3, as DNA: TGCGCCAGCAGCTCGAGACAGGGGGATGAAAAACTGTTTTTT. This sequence encodes CASSSRQGDEKLFF. The full variable domain, with the rest looked up from reference TRBV5-1 and TRBJ1-4, is KAGVTQTPRYLIKTRGQQVTLSCSPISGHRSVSWYQQTPGQGLQFLFEYFSETQRNKGNFPGRFSGRQFSNSRSEMNVSTLELGDSALYLCASSSRQGDEKLFFGSGTQLSVL.